This TCR beta chain was captured in a study of early stage breast cancer tumors. The method was immunoSEQ multiplex PCR; TCRdb's version includes in-frame clones alone and lacks a portion of them. The profile shows 44,000 or so clones, approximately 80% of them singletons. Per the germline V gene, CDR1 is KGHSH and CDR2 is LQKENI. Trimming shortened V by 3 bases and J by 0 bases, and 12 bases separated the two germline ends. This CDR3 region has 16 residues. This TCR came from a person aged 45-60 years with breast cancer. The V and J genes are TRBV18 and TRBJ1-3; D is unresolved. Material for sequencing was blood. The CDR3 nucleotides are TGTGCCAGCTCACCCAGGCAGGTGAACTCTGGAAACACCATATATTTT. Amino acid sequence: CASSPRQVNSGNTIYF.